This T cell receptor beta chain was recorded in a study of post-analysis software for immune sequencing data. Study-wide points: Included in a set of five TRBV segments more frequent in patients than controls were TRBV5-6, TRBV5-1 and TRBV20-1. Multiple sclerosis was associated with a significant reduction in normalized Chao1 diversity relative to controls.

The TCR beta cDNA libraries carried unique molecular identifiers. TCRdb processed the PCR reads anew with MiXCR; each CDR3 protein has one entry. The sample consists of 650,000 to 850,000 distinct CDR3 sequences, under 60% of them appearing once. The CDR3 totals 14 residues. Germline V CDR1 and CDR2: SEHNR, FQNEAQ (reference sequence). V lost 5 bases and J lost 7, with 14 bases in between. Points on this clonotype: Its antigen is currently unknown.

This TCR came from a girl aged 10-17 years with multiple sclerosis. The rearrangement uses TRBV7-9 and TRBJ1-4; D possibly corresponds to TRBD1 (5 bases). The sequenced material came from blood. The CDR3 protein is CASSVGLGLEKLFF. The CDR3, as DNA: TGTGCCAGCAGCGTCGGACTGGGACTTGAAAAACTGTTTTTT.